This note documents a single T cell receptor beta chain sequence. Antigen: not known. The data belong to a study of molecular identifiers for immune sequencing clone quantification. Regarding the study as a whole: Same-barcode identical TCR molecules could make highly expanded clones look smaller than they are.

With 10%, 30% or 50% of RNA, about 20,000 to 1,100,000 naive CD8 T cells were sequenced. The sorting of naive CD8 T cells used the CD8+CD4-CCR7+CD45RA+ phenotype. Germline V gives CDR1 MGHRA, CDR2 YSYEKL. CDR3 size: 13 residues. Methods described previously, with TCR primers listed, were used for bulk TCR libraries. From the PCR reads, TCRdb called clonotypes with MiXCR, one entry per CDR3 protein. This table holds hundreds of thousands of distinct CDR3 sequences, around 25% found once. The sample consisted of naive CD8+ T cells from blood, with Jurkat cell RNA spiked in. Subset in this sample: FACS-sorted CD8+CD4-CCR7+CD45RA+ naive T cells. The TCR was taken from a human donor in good health. Some libraries in this study had Jurkat cell RNA spiked in. The chain uses TRBV4-1 and TRBJ1-1; tentative D call: TRBD1 (6 bases). The DNA of the CDR3 is TGCTCCAACAGCCGAGGGGGACTGCATGAAGCTTTCTTT. It translates to CSNSRGGLHEAFF.